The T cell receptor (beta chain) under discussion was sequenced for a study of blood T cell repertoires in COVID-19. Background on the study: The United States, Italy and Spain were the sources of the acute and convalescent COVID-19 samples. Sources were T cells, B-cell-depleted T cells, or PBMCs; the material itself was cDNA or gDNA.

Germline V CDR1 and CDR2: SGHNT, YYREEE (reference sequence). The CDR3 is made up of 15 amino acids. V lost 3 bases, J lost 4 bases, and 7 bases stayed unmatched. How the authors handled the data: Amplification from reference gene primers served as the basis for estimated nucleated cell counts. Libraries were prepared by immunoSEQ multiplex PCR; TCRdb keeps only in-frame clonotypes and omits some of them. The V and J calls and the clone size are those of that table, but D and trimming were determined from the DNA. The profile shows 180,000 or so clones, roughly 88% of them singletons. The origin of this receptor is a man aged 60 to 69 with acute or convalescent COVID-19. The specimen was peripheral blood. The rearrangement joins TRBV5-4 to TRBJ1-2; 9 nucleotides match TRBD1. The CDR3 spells CASSWDRALIYGYTF. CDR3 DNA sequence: TGTGCCAGCAGCTGGGACAGGGCTTTAATCTATGGCTACACCTTC.